Presented here are 7 T cell receptor beta chains from one specimen sequenced in a study of T cell clones after liver transplantation. Clones were read by immunoSEQ multiplex PCR, and TCRdb kept only the in-frame ones, dropping some. The sample carries around 120,000 clones, just over 90% recorded once. This material consisted of CD4+ T cells from blood, taken 12 months after liver transplant. The receptors derive from a human patient who received a liver transplant. Some T cells here may be from the graft donor.

The chain recombines TRBV6-1 with TRBJ2-3; unclear D gene. V lost 3 bases and J 9 bases, leaving 10 bases between the germline ends. Germline CDR1 is MNHNS and CDR2 is SASEGT. The CDR3 extends over 12 amino acids. The CDR3 reads CASSDGVQTQYF. Here the CDR3 DNA reads TGTGCCAGCAGTGATGGGGTCCAGACGCAGTATTTT.

The chain employs TRBV10-3 and TRBJ2-2; perhaps D is TRBD1 or TRBD2 (5 bases each). This CDR3 contains 15 residues. Trimming shortened V by 6 bases and J by 3 bases, and 14 bases separated the two germline ends. The germline gives CDR1 ENHRY, CDR2 SYGVKD. The CDR3 sequence is CAIRGVARDTGELFF. For the CDR3, the DNA is TGTGCCATCAGGGGGGTGGCCCGGGACACCGGGGAGCTGTTTTTT.

The rearrangement uses TRBV5-4 and TRBJ2-7, with a possible D match to TRBD2 (6 bases). Germline V gene lookup returns CDR1 SGHNT and CDR2 YYREEE (reference sequence). The CDR3 runs 15 residues. V dropped 0 bases and J dropped 3 bases, with 13 bases sitting between them. CDR3 bases: TGTGCCAGCAGCTTGGGCCGGGACGGGAGCTACGAGCAGTACTTC. It specifies CASSLGRDGSYEQYF.

CDR3 protein: CAISEPPPAGEWTEAFF. The CDR3 region has the DNA TGTGCCATCAGTGAGCCCCCTCCCGCAGGGGAGTGGACTGAAGCTTTCTTT. The V gene is TRBV10-3, the J gene TRBJ1-1; a weak D match, TRBD1 (6 bases). With 2 bases removed from V and 5 bases from J, the gap between germline ends came to 21 bases. In germline, CDR1 is ENHRY, CDR2 SYGVKD. The CDR3 is 17 residues long.

This sequence joins TRBV29-1 and TRBJ1-1; D gene unclear. V lost 4 bases and J 5 bases, leaving 11 bases between the germline ends. CDR3 length equals 12 residues. Germline V gene sequence: CDR1 SQVTM, CDR2 ANQGSEA. The CDR3 reads CSVALVETEAFF. CDR3 in DNA: TGCAGCGTTGCCCTGGTGGAGACTGAAGCTTTCTTT.

The chain employs TRBV6-5 and TRBJ2-5; D not resolved. Trimming cost V 5 bases and J 4 bases, with 11 bases left between them. The germline V gene encodes CDR1 MNHEY and CDR2 SVGAGI. The CDR3 is 13 amino acids. This CDR3 reads CASSPRMGETQYF. DNA for the CDR3: TGTGCCAGCAGTCCCCGAATGGGAGAGACCCAGTACTTC.

The chain has TRBV7-9 and TRBJ2-7; D is perhaps TRBD1 (6 bases). This CDR3 has 16 amino acids. CDR1 is SEHNR, CDR2 FQNEAQ, per germline (reference sequence). Trimming shortened V by 5 bases and J by 1 base, and 18 bases separated the two germline ends. The CDR3 sequence: CASSGWGTRRSYEQYF. CDR3 coding DNA: TGTGCCAGCAGCGGTTGGGGGACAAGAAGATCCTACGAGCAGTACTTC.